This TCR beta chain stems from a study of control samples from healthy donors and cancer patients. Assay used: immunoSEQ multiplex PCR; TCRdb lists only in-frame clones, some missing. This table holds about 140,000 clones, roughly 89% found once. CDR1 and CDR2 (germline): SGHVS, FQNEAQ. V lost 2 bases to trimming and J lost 4 bases; unmatched junction nucleotides: 4. This CDR3 comprises 14 residues. This clonotype was obtained from a young man in good health. The gene calls are TRBV7-8 and TRBJ2-7; 8 bases line up with TRBD2. The material sequenced was blood. In nucleotides, the CDR3 is TGTGCCAGCAGCTTACGCGGGAGGAATTACGAGCAGTACTTC. Protein sequence: CASSLRGRNYEQYF.